Listed below are T cell receptor beta chains from one sample, sequenced in a study of blood T cell repertoires in COVID-19. Assay: immunoSEQ multiplex PCR; the TCRdb copy retains only in-frame clones and omits some. The table has tens of thousands of clones, approximately 86% seen once. Sequencing was carried out using peripheral blood. The receptors stem from a human donor in a cohort sampled during active COVID-19. CDR3s include the opening cysteine and the closing phenylalanine or tryptophan. A D gene is named only where the DNA matches it firmly. Expanded clones get a size class; other rows say once, few or many, or leave the size out.

J gene | V gene | D gene | clone size | CDR3 DNA | CDR3 protein
TRBJ1-1 | TRBV4-3 | NA | NA | TGCGCCAGCAGCCGGAACAGACAGAACACTGAAGCTTTCTTT | CASSRNRQNTEAFF
TRBJ2-3 | TRBV24-1 | NA | NA | TGTGCCACCAGTGATTTTGGCAGGCATGGCACAGATACGCAGTATTTT | CATSDFGRHGTDTQYF
TRBJ1-1 | TRBV28 | TRBD1 | NA | TGTGCCAGCAGCCCCCCGGGACAGGGCAATTACGCTGAAGCTTTCTTT | CASSPPGQGNYAEAFF
TRBJ1-4 | TRBV11-2 | NA | NA | TGTGCCAGCAGCGGCCGGACGGGATATAATGAAAAACTGTTTTTT | CASSGRTGYNEKLFF
TRBJ1-5 | TRBV6-6 | NA | few | TGTGCCAGCAGTCCCCGGGGAAGCAATCAGCCCCAGCATTTT | CASSPRGSNQPQHF
TRBJ2-7 | TRBV18 | TRBD2 | few | TGTGCCAGCTCACCCCCCCCGGGGGGATACGAGCAGTACTTC | CASSPPPGGYEQYF
TRBJ2-2 | TRBV7-6 | TRBD1 | NA | TGTGCCAGCAGCCGTTCAGACAGGGGGCGTTTCAACACCGGGGAGCTGTTTTTT | CASSRSDRGRFNTGELFF
TRBJ2-1 | TRBV3-1/TRBV3-2 | TRBD2 | NA | TGTGCCAGCAGCCAAGAGGCGGCGGGGGGACAGCAGTTCTTC | CASSQEAAGGQQFF
TRBJ1-1 | TRBV19 | TRBD1 | NA | TGTGCCAGTAGTCGTACAGGGGCCACTGAAGCTTTCTTT | CASSRTGATEAFF
TRBJ1-1 | TRBV5-1 | NA | NA | TGCGCCAGCAGCTTGGAGACAGGCGACCTTTTGAACACTGAAGCTTTCTTT | CASSLETGDLLNTEAFF
TRBJ2-2 | TRBV19 | TRBD2 | NA | TGTGCCAGTAGTAGCCGGGGGGGCCTCACCGGGGAGCTGTTTTTT | CASSSRGGLTGELFF
TRBJ1-4 | TRBV5-1 | NA | NA | TGCGCCAGCAGCTTGGGAGGTACAACTAATGAAAAACTGTTTTTT | CASSLGGTTNEKLFF
TRBJ2-7 | TRBV5-1 | TRBD2 | NA | TGCGCCAGCTCCCTTAGCGGGGGGGCCTACGAGCAGTACTTC | CASSLSGGAYEQYF
TRBJ2-7 | TRBV27 | NA | NA | TGTGCCAGCGGAACTATAGGGGGATCCTACGAGCAGTACTTC | CASGTIGGSYEQYF
TRBJ1-1 | TRBV11-2 | TRBD1 | NA | TGTGCCAGCAGCCCTGGGACAGGGGGAGGGTACACTGAAGCTTTCTTT | CASSPGTGGGYTEAFF
TRBJ1-2 | TRBV2 | NA | NA | TGTGCCAGCAGTGAATCCCGGAGTGGGGCATCAGGTGGCTACACCTTC | CASSESRSGASGGYTF
TRBJ2-3 | TRBV5-1 | NA | NA | TGCGCCAGCACACCCATGGGGGGTCAGGATACGCAGTATTTT | CASTPMGGQDTQYF
TRBJ2-5 | TRBV29-1 | NA | NA | TGCAGCGTTGCTGGGGGGGGGCGCCAAGAGACCCAGTACTTC | CSVAGGGRQETQYF
TRBJ1-2 | TRBV11-2 | TRBD1 | NA | TGTGCCAGCAGGCAACAGGGGTTAAATGGCTACACCTTC | CASRQQGLNGYTF
TRBJ1-2 | TRBV18 | TRBD1 | NA | TGTGCCAGCTCACCACCGAGGGACAGGGAATCGAATGGCTACACCTTC | CASSPPRDRESNGYTF
TRBJ1-1 | TRBV5-1 | TRBD1 | NA | TGCGCCAGCAGCTTGGGCAGGGGGGATGAAGCTTTCTTT | CASSLGRGDEAFF
TRBJ2-5 | TRBV7-8 | TRBD2 | NA | TGTGCCAGCAGCAGGAACCTCATGGGACGGGGGGGCCTTTGGGAGACCCAGTACTTC | CASSRNLMGRGGLWETQYF
TRBJ1-6 | TRBV19 | NA | once | TGTGCCACCCAGGGCCTTCAAAATTCACCCCTCCACTTT | CATQGLQNSPLHF
TRBJ2-5 | TRBV5-6 | TRBD2 | NA | TGTGCCAGCAGTCCTAGCGGGGCCCTGCAAGAGACCCAGTACTTC | CASSPSGALQETQYF
TRBJ2-2 | TRBV4-3 | TRBD1 | NA | TGCGCCAGCAGCCAAGTGATAAGGACAGGTGGCGGGGAGCTGTTTTTT | CASSQVIRTGGGELFF
TRBJ1-5 | TRBV3-1/TRBV3-2 | NA | few | TGTGCCAGCAGCCAACACGGGGGTAGGAGCAATCAGCCCCAGCATTTT | CASSQHGGRSNQPQHF
TRBJ1-4 | TRBV24-1 | NA | NA | TGTGCCACCAGTGATTCGGAGGAAAAACTGTTTTTT | CATSDSEEKLFF
TRBJ1-1 | TRBV5-1 | NA | NA | TGCGCCAGCAGCCCGGGTACCTCTATGAACACTGAAGCTTTCTTT | CASSPGTSMNTEAFF
TRBJ2-3 | TRBV5-1 | NA | NA | TGCGCCAGCAGCCCGGCGGGGTCGGACCAGCAGGATACGCAGTATTTT | CASSPAGSDQQDTQYF
TRBJ2-2 | TRBV24-1 | TRBD1 | NA | TGTGCCACCGGACAGGCGAACACCGGGGAGCTGTTTTTT | CATGQANTGELFF
TRBJ2-7 | TRBV18 | TRBD1 | NA | TGTGCCAGCTCGACCGGGACAGGGCATTACGAGCAGTACTTC | CASSTGTGHYEQYF
TRBJ2-3 | TRBV11-3 | NA | NA | TGTGCCAGCAGCTTAGGGGGGACTAGCACAGATACGCAGTATTTT | CASSLGGTSTDTQYF
TRBJ2-7 | TRBV9 | NA | NA | TGTGCCAGCAGCGCGCAGGGGCGCGAGCAGTACTTC | CASSAQGREQYF
TRBJ1-6 | TRBV9 | NA | NA | TGTGCCAGCAGCGCCCCGGGGGGATTTAATTCACCCCTCCACTTT | CASSAPGGFNSPLHF
TRBJ1-1 | TRBV11-2 | TRBD1 | NA | TGTGCCAGCAGCTCCGATGAGACAGGGGGCTTAGCTTTCTTT | CASSSDETGGLAFF
TRBJ2-5 | TRBV9 | TRBD2 | NA | TGTGCCAGCAGCGTAGATGATGGGGGGGATCAAGAGACCCAGTACTTC | CASSVDDGGDQETQYF
TRBJ1-4 | TRBV7-9 | NA | once | TGTGCCACTCTCCGGGACAACGGCGAAAAACTGTTTTTT | CATLRDNGEKLFF
TRBJ1-6 | TRBV19 | NA | NA | TGTGCCAGTAGGAGGGAGTTCGGCGATTCACCCCTCCACTTT | CASRREFGDSPLHF
TRBJ1-2 | TRBV30 | NA | NA | TGTGCCTGGAGTTGGGCACGCGGCTACACCTTC | CAWSWARGYTF
TRBJ2-7 | TRBV11-2 | NA | once | TGTGCCAGCAGCTTAGGGGGAGTCGGCGAGCAGTACTTC | CASSLGGVGEQYF
TRBJ2-1 | TRBV2 | TRBD2 | NA | TGTGCCAGCAGGGCAGGGACTAGCGGGGGTATCGATGAGCAGTTCTTC | CASRAGTSGGIDEQFF
TRBJ2-7 | TRBV6-2/TRBV6-3 | TRBD1 | few | TGTGCCAGCAGTTACTGGGACAGGGGACGAAACGAGCAGTACTTC | CASSYWDRGRNEQYF
TRBJ2-5 | TRBV9 | NA | NA | TGTGCCAGCAGCGTAGGCACAGAAGAGACCCAGTACTTC | CASSVGTEETQYF
TRBJ2-5 | TRBV7-9 | NA | NA | TGTGCCAGCAGCCTGGGACTTATGGGAGAGACCCAGTACTTC | CASSLGLMGETQYF
TRBJ1-2 | TRBV3-1/TRBV3-2 | TRBD1 | NA | TGTGCCAGTACAGGGGGGCACTATGGCTACACCTTC | CASTGGHYGYTF
TRBJ2-1 | TRBV4-1 | TRBD2 | NA | TGCGCCAGCAGCCTAGCGGGGGCCAATGAGCAGTTCTTC | CASSLAGANEQFF
TRBJ1-4 | TRBV6-5 | NA | NA | TGTGCCAGCAGCCGGGGGGAAAAACTGTTTTTT | CASSRGEKLFF
TRBJ2-7 | TRBV27 | NA | NA | TGTGCCAGCAGCCGATCCGCCCCGACAGGATCCTACGAGCAGTACTTC | CASSRSAPTGSYEQYF
TRBJ2-1 | TRBV6-5 | TRBD1 | NA | TGTGCCAGCAGCGACAGGGAGTCCTACGACAATGAGCAGTTCTTC | CASSDRESYDNEQFF
TRBJ2-3 | TRBV5-1 | NA | NA | TGCGCCAGCAGCTTGGGGCTTAACACAGATACGCAGTATTTT | CASSLGLNTDTQYF
TRBJ1-5 | TRBV30 | NA | NA | TGTGCCTGGAAGGGGGGGGGCGGCGGCAATCAGCCCCAGCATTTT | CAWKGGGGGNQPQHF
TRBJ2-1 | TRBV7-9 | TRBD1 | NA | TGTGCCAGCAGCTTAGAGGGGGCAGGGGGCCCTTCTGGGCAGTTCTTC | CASSLEGAGGPSGQFF
TRBJ2-1 | TRBV7-8 | NA | NA | TGTGCCAGCAGCCTAGGACCCAAAGCGTACTACAATGAGCAGTTCTTC | CASSLGPKAYYNEQFF
TRBJ1-6 | TRBV5-4 | NA | NA | TGTGCCAGCAATCAGGGCGGGAGCTCCTATAATTCACCCCTCCACTTT | CASNQGGSSYNSPLHF